This TCR beta chain derives from a study of T cell repertoires in cytomegalovirus infection. Study summary: Use of recently identified HLA-C-restricted and well-studied HLA-B-restricted CMV epitopes was part of the study. CMV infection together with matching HLA type was indicated by public TCR beta signatures. Study-level points and caveats: The study identified carriers of CMV plus the relevant HLA from cumulative public TCR beta family frequency.

This clonotype showed up just a few times. Antigen unknown. MiXCR was run by TCRdb on the reads, yielding one entry per CDR3 protein. This sample has approximately 470,000 distinct CDR3 sequences, with about 44% found just once. The clonotype comes from a human donor in good health (CMV status not recorded). Some clones in this sample may be carry-over from other donors' samples. This material consisted of cultured PBMCs, taken from culture after CMV antigen stimulation.

The CDR3 bases are TGTGCCAGCAGCCCCCGGGGGTACAATGAAAAACTGTTTTTT. Protein product: CASSPRGYNEKLFF. The chain is built from TRBV9 and TRBJ1-4; D is possibly TRBD1 (5 bases). Trimming took 4 bases from V and 5 from J, leaving 12 bases between them. This CDR3 has 14 residues. Germline V CDR1 and CDR2: SGDLS, YYNGEE.